The next 14 T cell receptor beta chains were all read from a single sample in a study of blood T cell repertoires in COVID-19. Here immunoSEQ multiplex PCR was the method, and the copy in TCRdb shows in-frame clones only, minus some. The sample gives approximately 70,000 clones, around 74% of which show up once; about 15% is in the top ten. Sequenced sample: peripheral blood. These receptors all stem from a man aged 55-75 years with COVID-19, enrolled during active disease.

This clone was seen a few times. The rearrangement joins TRBV24-1 to TRBJ2-5, with a weak D call TRBD2 (6 bases). CDR1 is KGHDR and CDR2 is SFDVKD in the germline V gene. V was shortened by 1 base and J by 7 bases, with 12 bases between the two germline ends. This CDR3 comprises 14 residues. The CDR3 DNA follows: TGTGCCACCAGTGATTTCAGGCCCGGGGGGACCCAGTACTTC. Translating it yields CATSDFRPGGTQYF.

This rearrangement joins TRBV5-5 to TRBJ2-2; TRBD1 matches at 7 bases. There are 15 residues in the CDR3. Germline CDR1 is SGHKS and CDR2 is YYEKEE (reference sequence). The trim removed 0 bases at V and 6 bases at J, leaving 5 bases unmatched. The CDR3 reads CASSLGGGRAGELFF. CDR3 bases: TGTGCCAGCAGCTTGGGAGGGGGCAGGGCCGGGGAGCTGTTTTTT.

The sample holds one count of this clone. The chain is built from TRBV19 and TRBJ2-1; 11 positions agree with TRBD2. CDR1 is LNHDA, CDR2 SQIVND, per germline (reference sequence). The V segment lost 0 bases and the J segment 9 bases; nucleotides outside the gene matches: 4. The CDR3 has 15 residues. CDR3 in DNA: TGTGCCAGTAGTATAGAGGTTAGCGGGGGGGCTGAGCAGTTCTTC. This gives the protein CASSIEVSGGAEQFF.

In its sample, this clone was seen once. The J gene is TRBJ1-2, the V gene TRBV11-3, with a tentative D call TRBD1 (5 bases). CDR3 length: 13 residues. The germline V gene encodes CDR1 SGHNT and CDR2 YENEEA. Trimming removed 4 bases at V and 2 bases at J, with 8 bases between. Here the CDR3 DNA reads TGTGCCAGCAGCTCGACAGCGAACTATGGCTACACCTTC. Amino acid sequence: CASSSTANYGYTF.

The chain couples TRBV4-1 to TRBJ2-7; 7 bases are a match to TRBD2. Germline assignment: CDR1 MGHRA and CDR2 YSYEKL. V was clipped by 0 bases and J by 5 bases; unmatched bases: 4. The CDR3 extends over 14 amino acids. CDR3 in DNA: TGCGCCAGCAGCCAAGATGTTCGGGGGGACGAGCAGTACTTC. Amino acids: CASSQDVRGDEQYF.

The chain joins TRBV18 to TRBJ2-1; the D is unclear. CDR1 KGHSH and CDR2 LQKENI come from the germline V gene. The V end was cut by 2 bases, the J end by 8 bases, with 16 bases between. This CDR3 has 15 amino acids. CDR3 amino acids: CASSPGDLGRDEQFF. DNA of the CDR3: TGTGCCAGCTCACCAGGTGATCTTGGGCGTGATGAGCAGTTCTTC.

V usage is TRBV7-3 and J usage is TRBJ1-6; 7 nucleotides line up with TRBD1. Germline lookup yields CDR1 SGHTA and CDR2 FQGTGA. V shed 2 bases, J shed 9 bases, and the junction held 7 bases outside the gene matches. The CDR3 is 15 residues long. The CDR3 DNA sequence: TGTGCCAGCAGCTTACAACAGGGGATAAGTTCACCCCTCCACTTT. Translating it yields CASSLQQGISSPLHF.

The chain carries TRBV23-1 and TRBJ2-7, with D possibly TRBD1 on 6 matching bases. TRBV23-1 counts as an open reading frame of uncertain function. The CDR3 is made up of 14 amino acids. V lost 7 bases and J 5 bases, leaving 18 bases between the germline ends. CDR3 nucleotide sequence: TGCGCCAGCACCCGCCCCACAGGGTTCGACGAGCAGTACTTC. It yields the protein CASTRPTGFDEQYF.

The V call is TRBV4-2, the J call TRBJ2-5, with a possible D match to TRBD2 (5 bases). The CDR3 runs 15 residues. The germline CDR1 and CDR2 sequences are LGHNA and YNFKEQ. The ends were cut back, 4 bases at V and 5 bases at J, with 17 bases in the middle. The CDR3 spells CASSPAAGIWETQYF. In nucleotides, the CDR3 is TGTGCCAGCAGCCCCGCCGCGGGCATTTGGGAGACCCAGTACTTC.

V and J are TRBV5-5 and TRBJ1-3; D gene unclear. CDR3 length equals 14 residues. The V gene lost 2 bases and the J gene lost 0 bases, with 6 bases spanning the gap. Germline values: CDR1 SGHKS, CDR2 YYEKEE (reference sequence). CDR3 bases: TGTGCCAGCAGCTTTGGAGTCTCTGGAAACACCATATATTTT. Amino acid sequence: CASSFGVSGNTIYF.

The J gene is TRBJ2-2, the V gene TRBV7-6, with TRBD1 matching 8 bases. The germline gives CDR1 SGHVS, CDR2 FNYEAQ. The CDR3 runs to 15 residues. V lost 5 bases and J lost 4; bases outside the gene matches: 6. The DNA of the CDR3 is TGTGCCAGCAGCGCGGGACAGGTGGGCACCGGGGAGCTGTTTTTT. Translation: CASSAGQVGTGELFF. The full variable domain, in which reference TRBV7-6 and TRBJ2-2 provide the parts outside the CDR3, is GAGVSQSPRYKVTKRGQDVALRCDPISGHVSLYWYRQALGQGPEFLTYFNYEAQQDKSGLPNDRFSAERPEGSISTLTIQRTEQRDSAMYRCASSAGQVGTGELFFGEGSRLTVL.

This sequence joins TRBV5-1 and TRBJ2-5; tentative D call: TRBD1 (5 bases). Germline V gene data show CDR1 as SGHRS and CDR2 as YFSETQ. Trimming shortened V by 0 bases and J by 5 bases, and 14 bases separated the two germline ends. This CDR3 contains 15 residues. The CDR3 coding sequence is TGCGCCAGCAGCTTGGGACAGCAGGGCTTGGAGACCCAGTACTTC. Protein product: CASSLGQQGLETQYF.

The rearrangement uses TRBV11-3 and TRBJ2-1; TRBD2 matches at 13 bases. The length of the CDR3 is 17 residues. Germline V lookup: CDR1 SGHNT, CDR2 YENEEA. The J segment lost 2 bases and the V segment lost 5 bases, leaving 6 bases of the junction unmatched. The DNA of the CDR3 is TGTGCCAGCAGCCCCAGGACTAGCGGGAGAACCTACAATGAGCAGTTCTTC. Encoded protein: CASSPRTSGRTYNEQFF. Drawing the rest from reference TRBV11-3 and TRBJ2-1, the complete variable domain is EAGVVQSPRYKIIEKKQPVAFWCNPISGHNTLYWYLQNLGQGPELLIRYENEEAVDDSQLPKDRFSAERLKGVDSTLKIQPAELGDSAVYLCASSPRTSGRTYNEQFFGPGTRLTVL.

In this sample, this clone turned up a few times. The chain is built from TRBV5-5 and TRBJ1-1; D is perhaps TRBD1 (5 bases). CDR3 length: 13 amino acids. V was clipped by 0 bases and J by 5 bases, with 8 bases between them. The germline V gene encodes CDR1 SGHKS and CDR2 YYEKEE (reference sequence). For the CDR3, the DNA is TGTGCCAGCAGCTTGGTACGACAGACTGAAGCTTTCTTT. It codes for CASSLVRQTEAFF.